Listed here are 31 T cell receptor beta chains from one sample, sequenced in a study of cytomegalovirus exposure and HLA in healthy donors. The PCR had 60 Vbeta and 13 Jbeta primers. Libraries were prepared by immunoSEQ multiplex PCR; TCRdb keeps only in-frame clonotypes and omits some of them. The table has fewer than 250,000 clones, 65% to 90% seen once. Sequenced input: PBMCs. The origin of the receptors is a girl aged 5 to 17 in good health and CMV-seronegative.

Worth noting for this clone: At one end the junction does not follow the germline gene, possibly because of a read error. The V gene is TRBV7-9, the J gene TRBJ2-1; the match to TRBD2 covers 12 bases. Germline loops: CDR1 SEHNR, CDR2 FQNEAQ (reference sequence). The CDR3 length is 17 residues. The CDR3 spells CSSSHLTSGSFGNEQFF. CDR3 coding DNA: TGTTCCAGCAGCCACTTGACTAGCGGGAGTTTCGGCAATGAGCAGTTCTTC.

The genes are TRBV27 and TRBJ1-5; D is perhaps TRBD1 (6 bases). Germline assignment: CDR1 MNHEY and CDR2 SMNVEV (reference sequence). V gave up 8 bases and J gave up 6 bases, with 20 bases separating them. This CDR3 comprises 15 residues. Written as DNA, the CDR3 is TGTGCCAGCGGGGAGGGCGGGGGGCAAGGTCAGCCCCAGCATTTT. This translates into CASGEGGGQGQPQHF.

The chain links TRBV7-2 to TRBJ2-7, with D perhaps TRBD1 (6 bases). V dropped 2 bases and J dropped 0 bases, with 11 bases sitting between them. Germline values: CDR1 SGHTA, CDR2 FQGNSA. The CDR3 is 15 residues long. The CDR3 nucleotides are TGTGCCAGCAGCTTAAGCAGGGGTAACTCCTACGAGCAGTACTTC. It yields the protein CASSLSRGNSYEQYF.

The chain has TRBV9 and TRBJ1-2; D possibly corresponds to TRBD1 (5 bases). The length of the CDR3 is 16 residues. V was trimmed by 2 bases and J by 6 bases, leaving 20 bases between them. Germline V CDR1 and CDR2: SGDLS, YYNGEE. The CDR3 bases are TGTGCCAGCAGCGTCTCCACGACAGAAGTGGTGGATGGCTACACCTTC. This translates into CASSVSTTEVVDGYTF.

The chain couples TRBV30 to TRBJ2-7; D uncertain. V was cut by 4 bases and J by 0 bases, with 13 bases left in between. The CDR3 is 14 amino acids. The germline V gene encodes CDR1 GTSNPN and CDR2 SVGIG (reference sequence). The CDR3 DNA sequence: TGTGCCTGGACCCCATTCCTGAGCTCCTACGAGCAGTACTTC. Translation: CAWTPFLSSYEQYF.

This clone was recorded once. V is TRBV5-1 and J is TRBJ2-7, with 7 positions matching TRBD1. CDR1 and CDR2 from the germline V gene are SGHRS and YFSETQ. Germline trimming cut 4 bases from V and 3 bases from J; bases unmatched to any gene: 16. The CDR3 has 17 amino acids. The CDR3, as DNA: TGCGCCAGCAGCCCCGGACTGACAGGGCAGAGTCTCTACGAGCAGTACTTC. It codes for CASSPGLTGQSLYEQYF.

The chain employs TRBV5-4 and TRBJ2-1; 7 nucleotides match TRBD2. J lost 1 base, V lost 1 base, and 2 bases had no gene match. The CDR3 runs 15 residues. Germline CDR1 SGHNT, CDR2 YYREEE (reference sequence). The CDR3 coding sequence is TGTGCCAGCAGCTTGTCTAGCGGATCCTACAATGAGCAGTTCTTC. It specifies CASSLSSGSYNEQFF.

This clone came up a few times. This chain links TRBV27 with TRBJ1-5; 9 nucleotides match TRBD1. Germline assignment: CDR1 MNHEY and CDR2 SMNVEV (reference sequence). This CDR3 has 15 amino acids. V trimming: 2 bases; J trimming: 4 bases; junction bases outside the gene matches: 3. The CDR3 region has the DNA TGTGCCAGCAGTTTAGGGACAGGGATGAATCAGCCCCAGCATTTT. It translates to CASSLGTGMNQPQHF.

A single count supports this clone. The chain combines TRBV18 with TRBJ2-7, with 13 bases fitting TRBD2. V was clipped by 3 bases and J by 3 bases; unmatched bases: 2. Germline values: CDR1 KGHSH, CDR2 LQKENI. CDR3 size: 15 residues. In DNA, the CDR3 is TGTGCCAGCTCACCCCGGACTAGCGGGAGCTACGAGCAGTACTTC. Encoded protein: CASSPRTSGSYEQYF. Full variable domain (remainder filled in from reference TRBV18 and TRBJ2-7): NAGVMQNPRHLVRRRGQEARLRCSPMKGHSHVYWYRQLPEEGLKFMVYLQKENIIDESGMPKERFSAEFPKEGPSILRIQQVVRGDSAAYFCASSPRTSGSYEQYFGPGTRLTVT.

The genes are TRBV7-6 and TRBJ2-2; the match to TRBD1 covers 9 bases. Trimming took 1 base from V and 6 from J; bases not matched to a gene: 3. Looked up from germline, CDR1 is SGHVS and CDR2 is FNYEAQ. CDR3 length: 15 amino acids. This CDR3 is CASSLVTGGSGELFF. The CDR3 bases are TGTGCCAGCAGCTTAGTGACAGGGGGGTCCGGGGAGCTGTTTTTT.

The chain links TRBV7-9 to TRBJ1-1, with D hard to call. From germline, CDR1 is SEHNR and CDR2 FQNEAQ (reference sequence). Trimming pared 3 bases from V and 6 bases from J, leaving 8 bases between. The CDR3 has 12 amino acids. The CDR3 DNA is TGTGCCAGCAGCTTCTGGGCCTCTGAAGCTTTCTTT. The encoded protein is CASSFWASEAFF. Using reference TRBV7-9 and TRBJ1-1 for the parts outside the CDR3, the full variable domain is DTGVSQNPRHKITKRGQNVTFRCDPISEHNRLYWYRQTLGQGPEFLTYFQNEAQLEKSRLLSDRFSAERPKGSFSTLEIQRTEQGDSAMYLCASSFWASEAFFGQGTRLTVV.

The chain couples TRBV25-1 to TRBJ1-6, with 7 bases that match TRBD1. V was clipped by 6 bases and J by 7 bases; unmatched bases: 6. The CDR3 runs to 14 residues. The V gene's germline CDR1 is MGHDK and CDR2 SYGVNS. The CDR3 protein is CASRPPGQNSPLHF. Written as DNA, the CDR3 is TGTGCCAGCAGACCTCCGGGACAGAATTCACCCCTCCACTTT.

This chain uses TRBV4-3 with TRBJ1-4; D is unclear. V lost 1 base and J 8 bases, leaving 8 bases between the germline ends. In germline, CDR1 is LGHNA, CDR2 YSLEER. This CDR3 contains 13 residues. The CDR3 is CASSQGSGEKLFF. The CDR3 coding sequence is TGCGCCAGCAGCCAAGGTTCAGGAGAAAAACTGTTTTTT.

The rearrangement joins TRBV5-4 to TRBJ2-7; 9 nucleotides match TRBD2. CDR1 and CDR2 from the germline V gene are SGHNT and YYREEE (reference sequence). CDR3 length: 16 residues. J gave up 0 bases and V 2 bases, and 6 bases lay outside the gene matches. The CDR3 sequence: CASSFSWRGGSYEQYF. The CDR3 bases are TGTGCCAGCAGCTTTTCTTGGCGGGGGGGCTCCTACGAGCAGTACTTC.

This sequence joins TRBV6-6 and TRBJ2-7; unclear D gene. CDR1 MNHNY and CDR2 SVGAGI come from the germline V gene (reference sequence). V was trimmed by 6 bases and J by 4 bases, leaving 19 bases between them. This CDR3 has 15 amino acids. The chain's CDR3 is CASSLTHRPPYEQYF. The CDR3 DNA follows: TGTGCCAGCAGCCTGACTCACCGGCCACCTTACGAGCAGTACTTC.

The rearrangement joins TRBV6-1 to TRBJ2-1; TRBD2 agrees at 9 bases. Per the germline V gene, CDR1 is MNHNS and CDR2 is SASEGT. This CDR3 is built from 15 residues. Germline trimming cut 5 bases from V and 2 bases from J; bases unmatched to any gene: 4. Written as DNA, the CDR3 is TGTGCCAGCAGTACTAGCGGGCCGCCCTACAATGAGCAGTTCTTC. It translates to CASSTSGPPYNEQFF.

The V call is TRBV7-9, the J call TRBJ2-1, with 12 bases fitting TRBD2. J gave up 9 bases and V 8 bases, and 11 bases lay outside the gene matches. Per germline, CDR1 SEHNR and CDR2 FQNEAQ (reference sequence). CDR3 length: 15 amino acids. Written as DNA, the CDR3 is TGTGCCAGCCACTGGGCACTAGCGGGAGGAAGTGAGCAGTTCTTC. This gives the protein CASHWALAGGSEQFF. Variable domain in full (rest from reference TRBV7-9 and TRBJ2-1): DTGVSQNPRHKITKRGQNVTFRCDPISEHNRLYWYRQTLGQGPEFLTYFQNEAQLEKSRLLSDRFSAERPKGSFSTLEIQRTEQGDSAMYLCASHWALAGGSEQFFGPGTRLTVL.

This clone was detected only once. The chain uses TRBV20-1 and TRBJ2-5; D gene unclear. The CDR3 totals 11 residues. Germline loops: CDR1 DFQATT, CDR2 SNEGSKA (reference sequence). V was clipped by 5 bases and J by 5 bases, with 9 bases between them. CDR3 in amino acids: CSALRSETQYF. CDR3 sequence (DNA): TGCAGTGCTCTTAGATCGGAGACCCAGTACTTC.

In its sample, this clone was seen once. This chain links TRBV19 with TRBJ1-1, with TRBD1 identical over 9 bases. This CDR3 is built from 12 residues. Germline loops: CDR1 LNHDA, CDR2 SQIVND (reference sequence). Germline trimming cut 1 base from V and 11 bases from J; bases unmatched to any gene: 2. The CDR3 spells CASSIGTGGAFF. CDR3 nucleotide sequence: TGTGCCAGTAGTATAGGTACAGGGGGCGCTTTCTTT.

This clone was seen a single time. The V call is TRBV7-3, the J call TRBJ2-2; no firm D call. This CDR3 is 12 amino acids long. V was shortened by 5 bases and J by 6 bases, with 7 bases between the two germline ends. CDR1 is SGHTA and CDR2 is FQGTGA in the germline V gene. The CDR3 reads CASSPGSGELFF. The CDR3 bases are TGTGCCAGCAGCCCCGGTTCCGGGGAGCTGTTTTTT.

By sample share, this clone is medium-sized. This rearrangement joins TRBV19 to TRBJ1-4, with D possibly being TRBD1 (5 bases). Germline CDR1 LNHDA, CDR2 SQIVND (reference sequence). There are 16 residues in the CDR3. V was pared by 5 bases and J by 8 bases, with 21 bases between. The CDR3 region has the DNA TGTGCCAGTAGTGAACGCGGGGCGGGTTTACGCGAAAAACTGTTTTTT. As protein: CASSERGAGLREKLFF.

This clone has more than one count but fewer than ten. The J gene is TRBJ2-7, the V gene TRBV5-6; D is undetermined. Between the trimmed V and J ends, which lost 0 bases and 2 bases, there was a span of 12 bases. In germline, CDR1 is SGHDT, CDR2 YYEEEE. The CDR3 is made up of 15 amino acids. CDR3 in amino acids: CASSLAVRITYEQYF. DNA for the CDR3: TGTGCCAGCAGCTTGGCCGTCAGGATAACCTACGAGCAGTACTTC.

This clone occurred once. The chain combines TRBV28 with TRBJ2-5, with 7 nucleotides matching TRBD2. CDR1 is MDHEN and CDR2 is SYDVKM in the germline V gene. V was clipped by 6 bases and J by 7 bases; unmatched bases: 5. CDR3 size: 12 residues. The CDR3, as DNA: TGTGCCAGCAGCACGGGGGGTCGGACCCAGTACTTC. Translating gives CASSTGGRTQYF.

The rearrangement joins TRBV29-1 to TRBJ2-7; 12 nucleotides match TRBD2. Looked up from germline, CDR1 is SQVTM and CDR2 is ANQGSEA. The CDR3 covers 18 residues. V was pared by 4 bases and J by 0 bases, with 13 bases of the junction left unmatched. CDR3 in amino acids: CSVVWTSGNKLNSYEQYF. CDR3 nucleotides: TGCAGCGTTGTATGGACTAGCGGGAATAAGCTGAACTCCTACGAGCAGTACTTC.

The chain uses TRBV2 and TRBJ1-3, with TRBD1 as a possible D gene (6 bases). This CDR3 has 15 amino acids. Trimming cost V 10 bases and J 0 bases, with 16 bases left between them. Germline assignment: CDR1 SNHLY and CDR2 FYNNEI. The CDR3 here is CATLKQGLSGNTIYF. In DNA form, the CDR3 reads TGTGCCACTTTAAAACAGGGTCTCTCTGGAAACACCATATATTTT.

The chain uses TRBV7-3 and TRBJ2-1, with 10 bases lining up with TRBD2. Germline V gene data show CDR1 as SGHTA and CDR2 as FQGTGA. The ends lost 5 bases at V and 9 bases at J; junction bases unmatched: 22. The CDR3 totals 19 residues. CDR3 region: CASSPPGLAYQWGKVEQFF. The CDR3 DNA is TGTGCCAGCAGCCCACCGGGACTAGCGTACCAATGGGGGAAGGTTGAGCAGTTCTTC. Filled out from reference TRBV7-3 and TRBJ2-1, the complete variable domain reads GAGVSQTPSNKVTEKGKYVELRCDPISGHTALYWYRQSLGQGPEFLIYFQGTGAADDSGLPNDRFFAVRPEGSVSTLKIQRTERGDSAVYLCASSPPGLAYQWGKVEQFFGPGTRLTVL.

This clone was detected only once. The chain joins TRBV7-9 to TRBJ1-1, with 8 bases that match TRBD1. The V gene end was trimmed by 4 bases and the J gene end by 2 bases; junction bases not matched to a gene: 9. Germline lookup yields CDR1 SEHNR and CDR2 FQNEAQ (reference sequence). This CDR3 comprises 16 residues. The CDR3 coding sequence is TGTGCCAGCAGCTCGGACAGGGCGATTCCTAACACTGAAGCTTTCTTT. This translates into CASSSDRAIPNTEAFF.

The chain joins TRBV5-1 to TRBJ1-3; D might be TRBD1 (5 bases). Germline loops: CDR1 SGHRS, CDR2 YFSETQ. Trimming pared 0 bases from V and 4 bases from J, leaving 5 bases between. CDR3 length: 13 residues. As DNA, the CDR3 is TGCGCCAGCAGCTTGGCAGGGGGAAACACCATATATTTT. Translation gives CASSLAGGNTIYF.

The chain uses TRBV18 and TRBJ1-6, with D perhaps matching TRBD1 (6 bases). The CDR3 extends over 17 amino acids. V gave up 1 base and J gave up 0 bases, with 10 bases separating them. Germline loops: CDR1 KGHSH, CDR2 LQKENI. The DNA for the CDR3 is TGTGCCAGCTCACCACAGGACAGTAGCTCCTATAATTCACCCCTCCACTTT. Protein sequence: CASSPQDSSSYNSPLHF.

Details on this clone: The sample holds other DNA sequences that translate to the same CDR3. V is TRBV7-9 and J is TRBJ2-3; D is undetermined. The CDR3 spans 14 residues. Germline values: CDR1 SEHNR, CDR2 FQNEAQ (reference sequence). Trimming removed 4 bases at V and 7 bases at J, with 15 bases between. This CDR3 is CASSSTQVSNTQYF. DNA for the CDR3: TGTGCCAGCAGCTCCACCCAGGTATCTAATACGCAGTATTTT.

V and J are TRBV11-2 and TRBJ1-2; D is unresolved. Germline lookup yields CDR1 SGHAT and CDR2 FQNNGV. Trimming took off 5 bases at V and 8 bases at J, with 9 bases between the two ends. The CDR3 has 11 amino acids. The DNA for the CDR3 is TGTGCCAGCAGCCTACTTCTAGGCTACACCTTC. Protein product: CASSLLLGYTF.